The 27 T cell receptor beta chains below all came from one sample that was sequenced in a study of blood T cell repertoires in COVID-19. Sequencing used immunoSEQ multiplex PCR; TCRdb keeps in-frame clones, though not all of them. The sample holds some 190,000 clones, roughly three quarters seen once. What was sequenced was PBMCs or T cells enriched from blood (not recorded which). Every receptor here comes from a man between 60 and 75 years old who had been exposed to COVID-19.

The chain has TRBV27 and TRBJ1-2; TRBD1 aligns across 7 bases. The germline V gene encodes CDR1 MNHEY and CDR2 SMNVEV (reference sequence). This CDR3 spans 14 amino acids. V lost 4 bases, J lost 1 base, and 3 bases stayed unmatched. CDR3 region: CASSYQGDNYGYTF. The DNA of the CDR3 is TGTGCCAGCAGTTATCAGGGGGATAACTATGGCTACACCTTC.

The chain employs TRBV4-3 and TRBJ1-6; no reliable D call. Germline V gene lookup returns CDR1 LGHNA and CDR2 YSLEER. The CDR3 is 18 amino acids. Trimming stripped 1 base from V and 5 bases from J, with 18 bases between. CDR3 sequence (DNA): TGCGCCAGCAGCCAAGTCGCCAGAACTAGAGTTAATAATTCACCCCTCCACTTT. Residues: CASSQVARTRVNNSPLHF.

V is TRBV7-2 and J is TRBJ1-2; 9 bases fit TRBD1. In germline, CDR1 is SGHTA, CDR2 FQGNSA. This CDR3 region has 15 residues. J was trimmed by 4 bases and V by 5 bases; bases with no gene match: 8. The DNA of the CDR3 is TGTGCCAGCAGCACCACAGGGGGCTCCCCCTATGGCTACACCTTC. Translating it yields CASSTTGGSPYGYTF.

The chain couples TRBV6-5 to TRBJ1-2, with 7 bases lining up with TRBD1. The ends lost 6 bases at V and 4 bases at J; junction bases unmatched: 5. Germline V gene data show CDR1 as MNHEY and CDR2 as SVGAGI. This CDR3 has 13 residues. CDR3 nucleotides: TGTGCCAGCAGCTACAGGGGTGGCTATGGCTACACCTTC. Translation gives CASSYRGGYGYTF.

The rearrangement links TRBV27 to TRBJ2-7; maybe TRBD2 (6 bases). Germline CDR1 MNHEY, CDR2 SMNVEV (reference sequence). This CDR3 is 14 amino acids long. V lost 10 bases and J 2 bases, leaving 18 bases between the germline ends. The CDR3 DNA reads TGTGCCACCTCACCCGGGGGAGACGCCTACGAGCAGTACTTC. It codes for CATSPGGDAYEQYF.

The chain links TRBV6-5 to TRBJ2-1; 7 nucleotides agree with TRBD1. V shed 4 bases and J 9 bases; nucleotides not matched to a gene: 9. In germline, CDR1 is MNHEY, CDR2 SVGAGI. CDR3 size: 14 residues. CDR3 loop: CASSSRTGAGEQFF. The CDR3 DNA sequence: TGTGCCAGCAGTTCCCGCACAGGGGCGGGTGAGCAGTTCTTC.

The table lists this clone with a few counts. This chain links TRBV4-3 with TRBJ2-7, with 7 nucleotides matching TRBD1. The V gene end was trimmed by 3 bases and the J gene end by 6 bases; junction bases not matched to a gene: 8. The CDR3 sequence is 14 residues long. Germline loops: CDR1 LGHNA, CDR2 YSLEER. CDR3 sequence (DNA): TGCGCCAGCAGCCAGGACCACAGGGACAGCGAGCAGTACTTC. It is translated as CASSQDHRDSEQYF.

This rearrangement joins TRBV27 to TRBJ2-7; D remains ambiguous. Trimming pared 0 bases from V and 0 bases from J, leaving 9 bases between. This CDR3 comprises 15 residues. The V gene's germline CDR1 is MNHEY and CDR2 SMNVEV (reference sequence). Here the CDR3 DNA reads TGTGCCAGCAGTTTATCGACTCCCTTCTCCTACGAGCAGTACTTC. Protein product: CASSLSTPFSYEQYF.

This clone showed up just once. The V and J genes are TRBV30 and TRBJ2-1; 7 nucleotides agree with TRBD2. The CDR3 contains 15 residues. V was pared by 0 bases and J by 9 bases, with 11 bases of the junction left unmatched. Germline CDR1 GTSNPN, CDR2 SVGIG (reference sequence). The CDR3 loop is CAWSVLTGGEGEQFF. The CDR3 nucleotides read TGTGCCTGGAGTGTACTTACGGGAGGTGAGGGTGAGCAGTTCTTC. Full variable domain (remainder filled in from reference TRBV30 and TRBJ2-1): SQTIHQWPATLVQPVGSPLSLECTVEGTSNPNLYWYRQAAGRGLQLLFYSVGIGQISSEVPQNLSASRPQDRQFILSSKKLLLSDSGFYLCAWSVLTGGEGEQFFGPGTRLTVL.

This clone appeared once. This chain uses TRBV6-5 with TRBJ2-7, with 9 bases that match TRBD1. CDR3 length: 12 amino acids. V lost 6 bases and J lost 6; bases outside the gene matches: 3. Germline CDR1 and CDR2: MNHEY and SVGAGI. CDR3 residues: CASRQTGGEQYF. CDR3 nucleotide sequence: TGTGCCAGCAGACAGACAGGGGGCGAGCAGTACTTC.

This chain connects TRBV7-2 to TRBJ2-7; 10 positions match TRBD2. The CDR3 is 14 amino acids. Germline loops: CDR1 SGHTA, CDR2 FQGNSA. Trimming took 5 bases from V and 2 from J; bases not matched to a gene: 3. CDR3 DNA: TGTGCCAGCAGCCGGACTAGCGGAACCTACGAGCAGTACTTC. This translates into CASSRTSGTYEQYF. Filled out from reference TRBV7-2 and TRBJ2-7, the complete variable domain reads GAGVSQSPSNKVTEKGKDVELRCDPISGHTALYWYRQSLGQGLEFLIYFQGNSAPDKSGLPSDRFSAERTGGSVSTLTIQRTQQEDSAVYLCASSRTSGTYEQYFGPGTRLTVT.

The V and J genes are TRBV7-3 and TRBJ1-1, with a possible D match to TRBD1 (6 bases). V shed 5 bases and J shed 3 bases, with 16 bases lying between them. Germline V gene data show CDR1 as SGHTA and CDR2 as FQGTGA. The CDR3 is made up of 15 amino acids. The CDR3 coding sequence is TGTGCCAGCAGCCCGGTTTTGGGGGCTTACACTGAAGCTTTCTTT. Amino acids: CASSPVLGAYTEAFF.

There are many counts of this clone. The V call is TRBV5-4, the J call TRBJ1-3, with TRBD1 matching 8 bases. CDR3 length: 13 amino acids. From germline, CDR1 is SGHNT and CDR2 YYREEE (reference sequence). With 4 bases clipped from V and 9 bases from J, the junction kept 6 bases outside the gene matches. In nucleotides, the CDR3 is TGTGCCAGCAGCCCTGGACAGGGACTCACCATATATTTT. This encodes CASSPGQGLTIYF. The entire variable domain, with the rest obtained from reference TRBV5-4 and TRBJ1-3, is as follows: ETGVTQSPTHLIKTRGQQVTLRCSSQSGHNTVSWYQQALGQGPQFIFQYYREEENGRGNFPPRFSGLQFPNYSSELNVNALELDDSALYLCASSPGQGLTIYFGEGSWLTVV.

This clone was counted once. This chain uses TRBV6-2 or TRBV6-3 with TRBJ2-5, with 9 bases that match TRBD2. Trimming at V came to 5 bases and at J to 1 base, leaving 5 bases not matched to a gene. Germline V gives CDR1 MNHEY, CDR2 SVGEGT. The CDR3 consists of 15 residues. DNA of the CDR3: TGTGCCAGCAGTGGTAGCGGGAGAACCCAAGAGACCCAGTACTTC. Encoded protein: CASSGSGRTQETQYF.

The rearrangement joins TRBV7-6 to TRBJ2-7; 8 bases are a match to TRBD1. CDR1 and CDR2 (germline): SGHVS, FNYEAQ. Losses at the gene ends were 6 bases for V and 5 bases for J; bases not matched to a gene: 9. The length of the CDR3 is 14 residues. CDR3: CASSQDRVRDEQYF. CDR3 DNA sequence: TGTGCCAGCAGTCAGGACAGGGTACGCGACGAGCAGTACTTC. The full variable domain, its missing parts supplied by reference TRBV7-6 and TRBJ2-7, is GAGVSQSPRYKVTKRGQDVALRCDPISGHVSLYWYRQALGQGPEFLTYFNYEAQQDKSGLPNDRFSAERPEGSISTLTIQRTEQRDSAMYRCASSQDRVRDEQYFGPGTRLTVT.

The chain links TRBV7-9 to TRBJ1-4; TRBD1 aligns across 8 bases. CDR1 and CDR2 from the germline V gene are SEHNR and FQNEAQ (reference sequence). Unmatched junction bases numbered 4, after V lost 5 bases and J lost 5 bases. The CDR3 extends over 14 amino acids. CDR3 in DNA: TGTGCCAGCAGCCGAAGACAGGGGAATGAAAAACTGTTTTTT. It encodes CASSRRQGNEKLFF.

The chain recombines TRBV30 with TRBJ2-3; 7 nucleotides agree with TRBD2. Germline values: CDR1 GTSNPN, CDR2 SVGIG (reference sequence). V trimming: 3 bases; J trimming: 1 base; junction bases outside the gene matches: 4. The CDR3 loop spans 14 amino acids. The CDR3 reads CAWRRERGTDTQYF. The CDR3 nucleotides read TGTGCCTGGAGGCGGGAGAGGGGCACAGATACGCAGTATTTT.

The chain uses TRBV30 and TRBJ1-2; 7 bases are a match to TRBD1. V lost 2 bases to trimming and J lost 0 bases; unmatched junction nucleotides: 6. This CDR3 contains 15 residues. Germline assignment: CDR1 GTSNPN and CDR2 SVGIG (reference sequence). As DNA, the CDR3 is TGTGCCTGGAGTCCCGGGACAGTCTCTAACTATGGCTACACCTTC. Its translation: CAWSPGTVSNYGYTF.

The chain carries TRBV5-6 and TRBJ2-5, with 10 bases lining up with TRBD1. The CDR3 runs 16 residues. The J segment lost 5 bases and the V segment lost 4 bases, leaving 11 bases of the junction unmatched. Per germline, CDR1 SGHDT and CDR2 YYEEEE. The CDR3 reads CASSPGQGGVFETQYF. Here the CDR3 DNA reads TGTGCCAGCAGCCCTGGACAGGGGGGGGTGTTTGAGACCCAGTACTTC.

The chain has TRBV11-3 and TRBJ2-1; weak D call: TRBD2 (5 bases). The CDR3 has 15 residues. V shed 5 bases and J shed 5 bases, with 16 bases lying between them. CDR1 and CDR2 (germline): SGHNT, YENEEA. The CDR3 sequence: CASSQRSSYHNEQFF. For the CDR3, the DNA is TGTGCCAGCAGCCAGAGGTCTAGCTATCACAATGAGCAGTTCTTC.

Here the CDR3 reads CASSPDYPRSNEQFF. The CDR3 DNA sequence: TGTGCCAGCAGCCCCGACTACCCACGCAGCAATGAGCAGTTCTTC. This rearrangement joins TRBV9 to TRBJ2-1, with D maybe TRBD2 (5 bases). With 4 bases removed from V and 6 bases from J, the gap between germline ends came to 17 bases. This CDR3 spans 15 amino acids. Germline lookup yields CDR1 SGDLS and CDR2 YYNGEE.

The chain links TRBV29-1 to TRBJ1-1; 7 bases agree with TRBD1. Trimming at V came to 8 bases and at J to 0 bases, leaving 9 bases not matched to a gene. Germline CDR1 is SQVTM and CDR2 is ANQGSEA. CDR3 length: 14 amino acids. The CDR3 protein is CSIRRQGVNTEAFF. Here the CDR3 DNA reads TGCAGCATCCGAAGACAGGGCGTGAACACTGAAGCTTTCTTT.

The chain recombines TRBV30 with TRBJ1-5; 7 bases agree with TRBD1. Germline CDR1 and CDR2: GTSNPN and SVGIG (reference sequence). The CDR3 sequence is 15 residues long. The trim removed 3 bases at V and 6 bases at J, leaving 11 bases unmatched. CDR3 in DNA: TGTGCCTGGAGCCGCGACAGGGCAACACGTCAGCCCCAGCATTTT. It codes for CAWSRDRATRQPQHF.

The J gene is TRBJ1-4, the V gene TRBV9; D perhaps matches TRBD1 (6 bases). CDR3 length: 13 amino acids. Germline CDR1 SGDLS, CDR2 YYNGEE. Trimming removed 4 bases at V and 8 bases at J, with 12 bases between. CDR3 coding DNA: TGTGCCAGCAGCCCCGGGACACGGGAAAAACTGTTTTTT. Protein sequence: CASSPGTREKLFF.

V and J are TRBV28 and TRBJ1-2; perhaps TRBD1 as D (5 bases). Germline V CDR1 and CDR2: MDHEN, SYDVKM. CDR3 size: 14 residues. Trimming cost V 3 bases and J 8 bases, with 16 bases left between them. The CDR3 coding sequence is TGTGCCAGCAGTTTCTCCGACAGAGTGATGGGCTACACCTTC. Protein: CASSFSDRVMGYTF.

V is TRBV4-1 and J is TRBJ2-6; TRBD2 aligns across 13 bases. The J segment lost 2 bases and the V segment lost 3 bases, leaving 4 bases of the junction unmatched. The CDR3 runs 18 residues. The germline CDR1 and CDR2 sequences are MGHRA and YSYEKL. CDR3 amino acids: CASSQRTSGSTGANVLTF. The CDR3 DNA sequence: TGCGCCAGCAGCCAGCGGACTAGCGGGAGTACTGGGGCCAACGTCCTGACTTTC.

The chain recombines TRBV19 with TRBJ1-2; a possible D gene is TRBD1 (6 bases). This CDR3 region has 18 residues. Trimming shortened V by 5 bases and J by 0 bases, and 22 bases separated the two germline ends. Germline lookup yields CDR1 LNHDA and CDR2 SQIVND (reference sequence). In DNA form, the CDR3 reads TGTGCCAGTAGTCGGGACACTATCCTCCTCGGGGCTAACTATGGCTACACCTTC. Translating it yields CASSRDTILLGANYGYTF.